The 20 T cell receptor beta chains presented below share a single source sample, sequenced in a study of blood T cells in healthy people across ages. A second PCR, run for about 6 to 11 cycles, used a sample-barcoded 5' primer plus a J-beta primer mix. MiXCR, run by TCRdb on the 5' RACE reads, gives a single entry per CDR3 protein. The sample lists 1.5 million to 2 million distinct CDR3 sequences; 30% to 35% were seen once. Sequenced sample: blood. The receptors here all came from a woman between 25 and 40 years old in good health.

J is TRBJ2-7 and V is TRBV2; 8 positions match TRBD1. The germline gives CDR1 SNHLY, CDR2 FYNNEI. CDR3 length equals 14 residues. The trim removed 7 bases at V and 0 bases at J, leaving 5 bases unmatched. CDR3 amino acids: CASKYRGSSYEQYF. CDR3 bases: TGTGCCAGCAAATACAGGGGGAGCTCCTACGAGCAGTACTTC.

This clonotype was seen only a few times. V is TRBV28 and J is TRBJ2-7, with no clear D. The V end lost 2 bases, the J end lost 5 bases, and 7 bases lay between the germline ends. Looked up from germline, CDR1 is MDHEN and CDR2 is SYDVKM. The CDR3 covers 12 residues. The CDR3 DNA reads TGTGCCAGCAGTTTAATCTGGAACGAGCAGTACTTC. It codes for CASSLIWNEQYF.

This clonotype was counted a few times. The V call is TRBV5-1, the J call TRBJ2-6, with TRBD2 as a possible D gene (6 bases). Deletions cut 7 bases from V and 0 bases from J, with 17 bases between. The CDR3 runs to 17 residues. Germline V gene lookup returns CDR1 SGHRS and CDR2 YFSETQ. CDR3 region: CASGRDLGPSGANVLTF. DNA for the CDR3: TGCGCCAGCGGAAGGGACTTAGGCCCCTCTGGGGCCAACGTCCTGACTTTC. The full variable domain, rest sourced from reference TRBV5-1 and TRBJ2-6, is KAGVTQTPRYLIKTRGQQVTLSCSPISGHRSVSWYQQTPGQGLQFLFEYFSETQRNKGNFPGRFSGRQFSNSRSEMNVSTLELGDSALYLCASGRDLGPSGANVLTFGAGSRLTVL.

This clonotype was detected many times. Its ends do not fully match the called genes, so a read error is possible. This rearrangement joins TRBV12-3 or TRBV12-4 to TRBJ2-5; 7 bases map to TRBD1. The CDR3 extends over 13 amino acids. In nucleotides, the CDR3 is TGCGCCAGCAGCTTTGGGACAGAAGAGACCCAGTACTTC. The encoded protein is CASSFGTEETQYF.

This clonotype was detected only a few times. CDR3 sequence reads: CASSQERDHADTQYF. In DNA, the CDR3 is TGCGCCAGCAGCCAGGAGCGGGACCATGCAGATACGCAGTATTTT. The V call is TRBV5-1, the J call TRBJ2-3; 7 positions match TRBD2. CDR1 is SGHRS, CDR2 YFSETQ, per germline. The junction had 9 bases not matched to a gene; V was cut back by 4 bases and J by 4 bases. The CDR3 has 15 residues.

DNA for the CDR3: TGCAGGGCTGGGCCCAGCGGAAACGAGCAGTACTTC. Translation gives CRAGPSGNEQYF. The rearrangement joins TRBV20-1 to TRBJ2-7, with TRBD2 as a possible D gene (5 bases). The CDR3 runs 12 residues. CDR1 is DFQATT and CDR2 is SNEGSKA in the germline V gene (reference sequence).

V and J are TRBV9 and TRBJ2-7, with 10 bases lining up with TRBD2. With the DNA end fitting TRBJ2-5 better, the J assignment may be wrong. Germline CDR1 is SGDLS and CDR2 is YYNGEE. The length of the CDR3 is 15 residues. The CDR3 DNA sequence: TGTGCCAGCAGCGTATCACCTAGCGGGAGAGAGACCCAGTACTTC. This encodes CASSVSPSGRETQYF.

This clonotype was seen only a few times. V is TRBV20-1 and J is TRBJ2-3, with D perhaps being TRBD1 or TRBD2 (5 bases each). Germline loops: CDR1 DFQATT, CDR2 SNEGSKA (reference sequence). The CDR3 has 15 residues. V was cut by 7 bases and J by 1 base, with 18 bases left in between. CDR3 loop: CSGGFGGAGTDTQYF. DNA of the CDR3: TGCAGTGGAGGCTTTGGGGGAGCGGGCACAGATACGCAGTATTTT.

This clonotype was counted only a few times. The genes are TRBV28 and TRBJ1-2; no firm D call. The CDR3 is 12 residues long. Trimming left V 8 bases short and J 7 bases short, with 14 bases between. The germline CDR1 and CDR2 sequences are MDHEN and SYDVKM. As DNA, the CDR3 is TGTGCCAGCCTGATGGGAGTCACTGGCTACACCTTC. Its protein product is CASLMGVTGYTF.

This clonotype occurred a few times. CDR3 nucleotides: TGTGCCTGGAGTGGGGGACCTGAAGCTTTCTTT. It yields the protein CAWSGGPEAFF. The chain combines TRBV30 with TRBJ1-1, with D possibly TRBD1 on 5 matching bases. Germline-derived CDR1 and CDR2 are GTSNPN and SVGIG (reference sequence). The CDR3 has 11 amino acids. Trimming removed 1 base at V and 6 bases at J, with 6 bases between.

The chain joins TRBV7-2 to TRBJ1-1; 8 bases are shared with TRBD1. V was clipped by 8 bases and J by 0 bases; unmatched bases: 17. The CDR3 extends over 18 amino acids. Per germline, CDR1 SGHTA and CDR2 FQGNSA. This chain's CDR3 is CASGPRTGISILNTEAFF. The CDR3, as DNA: TGTGCCAGCGGTCCTCGGACAGGGATCAGCATCTTGAACACTGAAGCTTTCTTT.

This clonotype occurred many times. This chain links TRBV11-2 with TRBJ2-7; perhaps D is TRBD1 or TRBD2 (5 bases each). This CDR3 comprises 13 residues. V was pared by 5 bases and J by 7 bases, with 15 bases between. Germline V gene lookup returns CDR1 SGHAT and CDR2 FQNNGV. Written as DNA, the CDR3 is TGTGCCAGCAGCCAGGGACCTCGCCAGGAGCAGTACTTC. Its protein is CASSQGPRQEQYF.

In this sample, this clonotype turned up a few times. The V gene is TRBV20-1, the J gene TRBJ2-5; TRBD1 matches 8 bases. CDR3 size: 12 residues. V was clipped by 7 bases and J by 5 bases; unmatched bases: 6. Per the germline V gene, CDR1 is DFQATT and CDR2 is SNEGSKA (reference sequence). CDR3: CSVYRGTETQYF. CDR3 DNA: TGCAGTGTCTACAGGGGGACGGAGACCCAGTACTTC.

This chain uses TRBV7-2 with TRBJ1-5; no definite D call. Germline V lookup: CDR1 SGHTA, CDR2 FQGNSA. The CDR3 spans 17 residues. V was pared by 1 base and J by 2 bases, with 15 bases between. CDR3 amino acids: CASSLVSILRGNQPQHF. The DNA of the CDR3 is TGTGCCAGCAGCTTAGTCAGCATTCTGAGGGGCAATCAGCCCCAGCATTTT. The whole variable domain, remainder taken from reference TRBV7-2 and TRBJ1-5, is GAGVSQSPSNKVTEKGKDVELRCDPISGHTALYWYRQSLGQGLEFLIYFQGNSAPDKSGLPSDRFSAERTGGSVSTLTIQRTQQEDSAVYLCASSLVSILRGNQPQHFGDGTRLSIL.

This chain connects TRBV5-1 to TRBJ2-1; TRBD1 might be the D (5 bases). Trimming shortened V by 1 base and J by 6 bases, and 14 bases separated the two germline ends. Germline V gene lookup returns CDR1 SGHRS and CDR2 YFSETQ. The CDR3 loop spans 15 amino acids. CDR3: CASSLSWTLSNEQFF. In DNA form, the CDR3 reads TGCGCCAGCAGCTTGAGCTGGACACTAAGCAATGAGCAGTTCTTC.

This clonotype was counted a single time. This chain links TRBV15 with TRBJ2-2; D may be TRBD1 or TRBD2 (5 bases each). The CDR3 extends over 15 amino acids. Germline values: CDR1 LNHNV, CDR2 YYDKDF (reference sequence). Trimming stripped 1 base from V and 6 bases from J, with 12 bases between. CDR3 loop: CATSRGGIKAGELFF. The CDR3 coding sequence is TGTGCCACCAGCAGAGGGGGGATTAAGGCCGGGGAGCTGTTTTTT.

The chain carries TRBV7-3 and TRBJ2-3, with 8 positions matching TRBD2. The germline CDR1 and CDR2 sequences are SGHTA and FQGTGA. This CDR3 has 16 residues. The V and J ends lost 5 bases and 5 bases, in that order; junction bases with no gene match: 12. The chain's CDR3 is CASSPTGTRLVDTQYF. DNA for the CDR3: TGTGCCAGCAGCCCTACCGGGACTAGGTTGGTAGATACGCAGTATTTT.

This clonotype appeared a few times. This chain uses TRBV7-9 with TRBJ2-1; D might be TRBD1 (5 bases). The V gene's germline CDR1 is SEHNR and CDR2 FQNEAQ (reference sequence). Deletions cut 2 bases from V and 8 bases from J, with 16 bases between. This CDR3 is built from 15 residues. CDR3 residues: CASSLSQGLADEQFF. The CDR3 bases are TGTGCCAGCAGCTTATCCCAGGGATTGGCGGATGAGCAGTTCTTC.

The chain has TRBV4-1 and TRBJ1-1; tentatively, D is TRBD1 (5 bases). The CDR3 loop spans 15 amino acids. V was clipped by 0 bases and J by 1 base, with 9 bases between them. From germline, CDR1 is MGHRA and CDR2 YSYEKL. In DNA form, the CDR3 reads TGCGCCAGCAGCCAAGATTCAGGGAAGAACACTGAAGCTTTCTTT. As protein: CASSQDSGKNTEAFF.

This clonotype was counted only a few times. The genes are TRBV4-2 and TRBJ1-1, with 8 bases aligning to TRBD1. After removal of 3 bases from V and 5 bases from J, the junction contained 8 bases not matched to a gene. Germline values: CDR1 LGHNA, CDR2 YNFKEQ. This CDR3 is 15 amino acids long. The CDR3 DNA follows: TGTGCCAGCAGCCAGTGGGGACAGGCTGATACTGAAGCTTTCTTT. It is translated as CASSQWGQADTEAFF.